A selection of T cell receptor beta chains follows, all from one sample in a study of metastatic and nonmetastatic thyroid tumors. TCRdb re-called the PCR reads through MiXCR. In the table there are roughly 20,000 clones, approximately 22% of which are singletons. Sequences were obtained from tumor tissue. Receptor source: a male donor with papillary thyroid cancer or a benign thyroid nodule (not recorded which). Some clones in this sample may be carry-over from other donors' samples. CDR3s include the opening cysteine and the closing phenylalanine or tryptophan. The D gene is left open where the match is weak. Size is stated for part of the rows, as once, few or many counts, or as a class when the clone is expanded.

>TRBD1|TRBV27|few|TRBJ2-7
TGTGCCAGCAAGTCCAGGGGGCTGGACGAGCAGTACTTC
CASKSRGLDEQYF
>.|TRBV12-3/TRBV12-4|.|TRBJ1-1
TGTGCCAGCACCTCGAACACTGAAGCTTTCTTT
CASTSNTEAFF
>TRBD1|TRBV5-1|many|TRBJ2-2
TGCGCCAGCAGCTTGGACAGGGGGGACAGGGGGGAGCTGTTTTTT
CASSLDRGDRGELFF
>.|TRBV5-4|many|TRBJ1-1
TGTGCCAGCAGCCTGCAGCCAGGGGCTGAAGCTTTCTTT
CASSLQPGAEAFF
>TRBD1|TRBV7-8|many|TRBJ1-5
TGTGCCAGCAGCTACAGGGGGAATCAGCCCCAGCATTTT
CASSYRGNQPQHF
>TRBD2|TRBV4-2|medium-sized|TRBJ2-1
TGTGCCAGCAGCCAAGATCGGGGACTAGCGGGCCATGAGCAGTTCTTC
CASSQDRGLAGHEQFF
>.|TRBV27|many|TRBJ1-1
TGTGCCAGCAGAGGACGGGTGAACACTGAAGCTTTCTTT
CASRGRVNTEAFF
>.|TRBV3-1|medium-sized|TRBJ1-3
TGTGCCAGCAGCCAAACAGCAGGAAACACCATATATTTT
CASSQTAGNTIYF
>.|TRBV5-8|medium-sized|TRBJ2-2
TGTGCCAGCAGCTTGGAACATAACACCGGGGAGCTGTTTTTT
CASSLEHNTGELFF
>TRBD1|TRBV5-6|many|TRBJ1-6
TGTGCCAGCAGCCAACTAACAGGGGACGCGGATTCACCCCTCCACTTT
CASSQLTGDADSPLHF
>.|TRBV6-1|many|TRBJ1-2
TGTGCCAGCCGCAAAACTAACTATGGCTACACCTTC
CASRKTNYGYTF
>TRBD2|TRBV11-2|.|TRBJ2-1
TGTGCCAGCAGCCCACGCAATGCGGGAGGAGTTAGTGAGCAGTTCTTC
CASSPRNAGGVSEQFF
>.|TRBV20-1|many|TRBJ1-2
TGCAGTGCTCCTCAAGGGTTTACAGGATCCACTCCCAACTATGGCTACACCTTC
CSAPQGFTGSTPNYGYTF
>.|TRBV11-1|medium-sized|TRBJ2-1
TGTGCCAGCAGCTTAGCTAGCGGATTTAACAATGAGCAGTTCTTC
CASSLASGFNNEQFF
>TRBD1|TRBV4-2|.|TRBJ2-2
TGTGCCAGCAGCCAACAACAGGGGGTCACCGGGGAGCTGTTTTTT
CASSQQQGVTGELFF
>.|TRBV12-3/TRBV12-4|many|TRBJ1-3
TGTGCCAGCGGTGTCAACTCTGGAAACACCATATATTTT
CASGVNSGNTIYF
>TRBD2|TRBV18|.|TRBJ2-3
TGTGCCAGCTCACCCCTAGCGGGAAGCACAGATACGCAGTATTTT
CASSPLAGSTDTQYF
>.|TRBV28|many|TRBJ2-5
TGTGCCAGCAGTTTATCAGGCCAAGAGACCCAGTACTTC
CASSLSGQETQYF
>TRBD2|TRBV7-2|many|TRBJ2-1
TGTGCCAGCAGACCCGGGTGGACTAGCGCCTACAATGAGCAGTTCTTC
CASRPGWTSAYNEQFF
>TRBD1|TRBV4-1|many|TRBJ1-4
TGCGCCAGCAGCCAAGACTTCAGCTTACAGGGGCGAGAAAAACTGTTTTTT
CASSQDFSLQGREKLFF
>.|TRBV20-1|.|TRBJ2-3
TGCAGTGCTAGGGAACCTAGCACAGATACGCAGTATTTT
CSAREPSTDTQYF
>TRBD2|TRBV20-1|many|TRBJ2-2
TGCAGTGCTAGTGGCAGCGGGAGAACCGGGGAGCTGTTTTTT
CSASGSGRTGELFF
>.|TRBV12-3/TRBV12-4|.|TRBJ1-1
TGTGCCAGCAGTCTTAGCCGGGGAACTGAAGCTTTCTTT
CASSLSRGTEAFF
>.|TRBV28|few|TRBJ1-1
TGTGCCAGCAGTTTTTCCAATGCTCAGGAAGCTTTCTTT
CASSFSNAQEAFF
>.|TRBV20-1|once|TRBJ2-7
TGCAGTGCTAGATACGGAGGGTTTGGGTTGATCTCCTACGAGCAGTACTTC
CSARYGGFGLISYEQYF
>TRBD1|TRBV20-1|medium-sized|TRBJ2-2
TGCAGTGCCCTTGACAGGGGGAACACCGGGGAGCTGTTTTTT
CSALDRGNTGELFF
>.|TRBV14|many|TRBJ2-6
TGTGCCAGCAGCCAAGATGTGGCCTTCTCTGGGGCCAACGTCCTGACTTTC
CASSQDVAFSGANVLTF
>.|TRBV5-1|medium-sized|TRBJ2-3
TGCGCCAGCAGCTTGGAGGGAGATACGCAGTATTTT
CASSLEGDTQYF
>.|TRBV30|.|TRBJ1-3
TGTGCCTGGAGTTGGTCGGGGGGAAACACCATATATTTT
CAWSWSGGNTIYF
>TRBD1|TRBV5-6|many|TRBJ2-1
TGTGCCAGCAGCCAAAAGACAGGGTTCTACAATGAGCAGTTCTTC
CASSQKTGFYNEQFF
>.|TRBV14|many|TRBJ2-3
TGTGCCAGCAGCCAAGTCCCGGGAGCCGGCACAGATACGCAGTATTTT
CASSQVPGAGTDTQYF
>.|TRBV28|.|TRBJ2-7
TGTGACTGCAGTCTCGACAGTGTCACCTCCGAGCAGTACTTC
CDCSLDSVTSEQYF
>.|TRBV7-9|many|TRBJ2-5
TGTGCCAGCAGCTCCCAGGCAGTGCAAGAGACCCAGTACTTC
CASSSQAVQETQYF
>.|TRBV29-1|many|TRBJ1-3
TGCAGCGTGGCTGAAGGAAACACCATATATTTT
CSVAEGNTIYF
>.|TRBV6-5|few|TRBJ2-7
TGTGCCAGCAGTTATGCAGGGTTGAGGTCCTACGAGCAGTACTTC
CASSYAGLRSYEQYF
>.|TRBV20-1|.|TRBJ1-2
TGCAGTGCTAGCGATTTATCGGGTGGTGGCTACACCTTC
CSASDLSGGGYTF
>TRBD2|TRBV6-1|many|TRBJ2-4
TGTGCCAGCAGTTTCGGACTAGCGGGAGACATTCAGTACTTC
CASSFGLAGDIQYF
>.|TRBV6-1|many|TRBJ2-7
TGTGCCAGCAGCCTCCTGAATTACGAGCAGTACTTC
CASSLLNYEQYF
>.|TRBV7-9|many|TRBJ2-3
TGTGCCAGCACCGGGACGGGGGATACGCAGTATTTT
CASTGTGDTQYF
>.|TRBV4-2|many|TRBJ2-1
TGTGCCAGCAGCCAAGATAGTACTATCAATGAGCAGTTCTTC
CASSQDSTINEQFF
>TRBD1|TRBV6-1|many|TRBJ2-4
TGTGCCAGCAGTCCCCCGGGACAGGCATCGGACATTCAGTACTTC
CASSPPGQASDIQYF
>.|TRBV15|many|TRBJ1-6
TGTGCCACCAGCAGAGAACCCGACAGCAATTCACCCCTCCACTTT
CATSREPDSNSPLHF
>TRBD1|TRBV27|many|TRBJ1-5
TGTGCCAGCGCCACAGGGGAGAGTCAGCCCCAGCATTTT
CASATGESQPQHF
>.|TRBV6-5|few|TRBJ1-5
TGTGCCAGCAGCCCACTATTCACAGGGATGCAACGCAATAAGCCCCAGCATTTT
CASSPLFTGMQRNKPQHF
>.|TRBV6-6|.|TRBJ2-3
TGTGCCAGCAGTTACGGGTCCTTGGGGAGCACAGATACGCAGTATTTT
CASSYGSLGSTDTQYF
>TRBD2|TRBV5-1|.|TRBJ2-4
TGCGCCAGCAGTCCCCCGACTAGCGGCCATGTACAAAACATTCAGTACTTC
CASSPPTSGHVQNIQYF
>.|TRBV19|medium-sized|TRBJ2-4
TGTGCCAGTAGCCTCGCGGGGAGAGGGTGGGACATTCAGTACTTC
CASSLAGRGWDIQYF
>.|TRBV28|few|TRBJ2-7
TGTGCCAGCAGGTCCGGGCGGGGCCCCTACGAGCAGTACTTC
CASRSGRGPYEQYF
>.|TRBV6-1|many|TRBJ1-2
TGTGCCAGCAGTCACTTAAAATTCTCTGGCTACACCTTC
CASSHLKFSGYTF
>.|TRBV5-8|.|TRBJ1-2
TGTGCCAGCAGCTTGGATATCGGGTATGGCTTCACCTTC
CASSLDIGYGFTF
>.|TRBV19|.|TRBJ1-2
TGTGCCAGTAGTTATCCCAGGAGTAGAGATGGCTACACCTTC
CASSYPRSRDGYTF
>TRBD2|TRBV20-1|many|TRBJ2-7
TGCAGTGCTCGCGTAGCGGGACCATACGAGCAGTACTTC
CSARVAGPYEQYF
>.|TRBV18|many|TRBJ2-7
TGTGCCAGCTCACCAACCAGGGGAGGCTACGAGCAGTACTTC
CASSPTRGGYEQYF
>TRBD2|TRBV12-3/TRBV12-4|many|TRBJ2-1
TGTGCCAGCAGAAGACTAGCGGGAAACAATGAGCAGTTCTTC
CASRRLAGNNEQFF